These 9 T cell receptor beta chains came from one sample sequenced in a study of shared clonotypes between healthy human individuals. Measured with immunoSEQ multiplex PCR; TCRdb has only the in-frame clones, and not every one. The sample shows 450,000 to 500,000 clones, over 75% of them seen only once. The material sequenced was PBMCs. The receptors derive from a woman aged 40 to 50 in good health. Some clones in this sample may be carry-over from other donors' samples.

This chain connects TRBV28 to TRBJ1-3; D is ambiguous. The CDR3 covers 15 residues. V lost 8 bases, J lost 4 bases, and 18 bases lay in between. From germline, CDR1 is MDHEN and CDR2 SYDVKM. CDR3: CASGPPLGGGNTIYF. In DNA, the CDR3 is TGTGCCAGCGGCCCCCCCCTGGGCGGAGGAAACACCATATATTTT.

The V call is TRBV27, the J call TRBJ2-3; a possible D gene is TRBD2 (6 bases). V lost 7 bases, J lost 2 bases, and 19 bases lay in between. The CDR3 length is 16 residues. CDR1 MNHEY and CDR2 SMNVEV come from the germline V gene (reference sequence). CDR3 region: CASISFPGLLTDTQYF. As DNA, the CDR3 is TGTGCCAGCATCTCCTTCCCGGGACTCCTCACAGATACGCAGTATTTT.

The chain recombines TRBV7-2 with TRBJ2-1; D perhaps matches TRBD1 (5 bases). Germline V CDR1 and CDR2: SGHTA, FQGNSA. With 2 bases removed from V and 10 bases from J, the gap between germline ends came to 9 bases. This CDR3 comprises 12 residues. The CDR3 sequence: CASSLLQGEQFF. As DNA, the CDR3 is TGTGCCAGCAGCTTACTTCAGGGCGAGCAGTTCTTC.

This clone was observed a single time. The chain uses TRBV7-9 and TRBJ1-2, with no clear D. Looked up from germline, CDR1 is SEHNR and CDR2 is FQNEAQ (reference sequence). The CDR3 sequence is 12 residues long. V was pared by 6 bases and J by 4 bases, with 9 bases between. The CDR3 sequence is CASRTDTYGYTF. The CDR3 DNA reads as TGTGCCAGCAGGACGGATACCTATGGCTACACCTTC.

This chain uses TRBV5-1 with TRBJ2-2; the D gene is possibly TRBD1 (6 bases). The CDR3 is 14 amino acids. Between the trimmed V and J ends, which lost 3 bases and 1 base, there was a span of 7 bases. The germline CDR1 and CDR2 sequences are SGHRS and YFSETQ. CDR3 loop: CASSWGQNTGELFF. The CDR3 region has the DNA TGCGCCAGCAGCTGGGGACAGAACACCGGGGAGCTGTTTTTT. The full variable domain, completed using reference TRBV5-1 and TRBJ2-2, is KAGVTQTPRYLIKTRGQQVTLSCSPISGHRSVSWYQQTPGQGLQFLFEYFSETQRNKGNFPGRFSGRQFSNSRSEMNVSTLELGDSALYLCASSWGQNTGELFFGEGSRLTVL.

The chain employs TRBV4-2 and TRBJ2-6; 7 nucleotides match TRBD2. V gave up 0 bases and J gave up 18 bases; unmatched junction bases: 17. This CDR3 comprises 16 residues. Germline-derived CDR1 and CDR2 are LGHNA and YNFKEQ. The CDR3: CASSQDLGSGANVRTF. The DNA for the CDR3 is TGTGCCAGCAGCCAAGATCTAGGGAGCGGGGCCAACGTCAGGACTTTC.

This clone was seen more than once but under ten times. The chain recombines TRBV28 with TRBJ1-1, with unresolved D. This CDR3 is built from 15 residues. Germline CDR1 MDHEN, CDR2 SYDVKM. Trimming left V 3 bases short and J 0 bases short, with 11 bases between. DNA for the CDR3: TGTGCCAGCAGTTTCAGAGGCAGGATGAACACTGAAGCTTTCTTT. It encodes CASSFRGRMNTEAFF. The whole variable domain, filled in from reference TRBV28 and TRBJ1-1, reads DVKVTQSSRYLVKRTGEKVFLECVQDMDHENMFWYRQDPGLGLRLIYFSYDVKMKEKGDIPEGYSVSREKKERFSLILESASTNQTSMYLCASSFRGRMNTEAFFGQGTRLTVV.

The chain recombines TRBV14 with TRBJ2-1; D remains ambiguous. Germline V gives CDR1 SGHDN, CDR2 FVKESK. The CDR3 has 13 amino acids. V was trimmed by 1 base and J by 10 bases, leaving 11 bases between them. In DNA form, the CDR3 reads TGTGCCAGCAGCCAAGTTGGGCGAAAAGAGCAGTTCTTC. Its translation: CASSQVGRKEQFF. The variable domain in full, completed from reference TRBV14 and TRBJ2-1, reads EAGVTQFPSHSVIEKGQTVTLRCDPISGHDNLYWYRRVMGKEIKFLLHFVKESKQDESGMPNNRFLAERTGGTYSTLKVQPAELEDSGVYFCASSQVGRKEQFFGPGTRLTVL.

The chain uses TRBV28 and TRBJ2-7, with no clear D. This CDR3 is 12 amino acids long. Germline-derived CDR1 and CDR2 are MDHEN and SYDVKM. V was cut by 3 bases and J by 7 bases, with 10 bases left in between. CDR3 nucleotides: TGTGCCAGCAGTTTCCCCTGGCGGGAGCAGTACTTC. It specifies CASSFPWREQYF.